This TCR beta chain originates from a study of cytomegalovirus exposure and HLA in healthy donors. In the PCR, 60 Vbeta and 13 Jbeta primers were used. Measured with immunoSEQ multiplex PCR; TCRdb has only the in-frame clones, and not every one. The sample shows some 190,000 clones, roughly a tenth of them seen only once. The length of the CDR3 is 12 residues. The V segment lost 6 bases and the J segment 7 bases; nucleotides outside the gene matches: 3. Germline CDR1 and CDR2: PRHDT and FYEKMQ (reference sequence). The TCR was taken from a woman in her 30s in good health and CMV-seropositive. Sequenced material: PBMCs. V and J are TRBV13 and TRBJ2-1; 7 bases are shared with TRBD1. Written as DNA, the CDR3 is TGTGCCAGCAGGTACAGGGGTAATGAGCAGTTCTTC. This gives the protein CASRYRGNEQFF.